Listed below are T cell receptor beta chains from one sample, sequenced in a study of regulatory T cells in long-lasting Graves disease. TCRdb re-analysed the multiplex PCR reads in MiXCR, keeping a single row per CDR3 protein. The profile shows more than 400,000 distinct CDR3 sequences, 16% of them singletons. In addition, the sample was reused for a study of T cells in Graves' hyperthyroidism and ophthalmopathy.

The sample was peripheral blood mononuclear cells (PBMCs), taken at new diagnosis, from a patient treated with antithyroid drugs. Source of these receptors: a woman in her 30s with Graves disease. CDR3s include the opening cysteine and the closing phenylalanine or tryptophan. D genes are given only for firm matches. Rows give clone size only sometimes, using once, few, many, or a class for an expanded clone.

CDR3aa	CDR3nt	v_gene	d_gene	abundance	j_gene	len
CASCLSKKLFF	TGTGCCAGTTGCCTATCGAAAAAACTGTTTTTT	TRBV2	-	few	TRBJ1-4	11
CASSLADFTDTQYF	TGCGCCAGCAGCTTGGCGGATTTCACAGATACGCAGTATTTT	TRBV5-1	-	-	TRBJ2-3	14
CSARIPAGVYNEQFF	TGCAGTGCGCGAATCCCAGCGGGGGTGTACAATGAGCAGTTCTTC	TRBV20-1	TRBD2	many	TRBJ2-1	15
CASSLGDRDDTEAFF	TGTGCCAGCAGCTTAGGGGACAGGGACGACACTGAAGCTTTCTTT	TRBV7-9	TRBD1	-	TRBJ1-1	15
CASSQEQGADEQYF	TGTGCCAGCAGCCAAGAACAGGGGGCCGATGAGCAGTACTTC	TRBV11-2	TRBD1	-	TRBJ2-7	14
CSARETREQYF	TGCAGTGCTAGAGAGACCAGAGAGCAGTACTTC	TRBV20-1	-	many	TRBJ2-7	11
CASSTPSGRANNEQFF	TGTGCCAGCAGTACCCCTAGCGGGAGGGCCAACAATGAGCAGTTCTTC	TRBV12-3/TRBV12-4	TRBD2	-	TRBJ2-1	16
CASSYQGLVRDTQYF	TGTGCCAGCAGCTACCAGGGACTAGTCAGAGATACGCAGTATTTT	TRBV9	TRBD2	many	TRBJ2-3	15
CASSFTWDYGYTF	TGTGCCAGCAGTTTTACCTGGGACTATGGCTACACCTTC	TRBV28	-	-	TRBJ1-2	13
CASSLRWWGANVLTF	TGCGCCAGCAGCCTGCGATGGTGGGGGGCCAACGTCCTGACTTTC	TRBV28	-	once	TRBJ2-6	15
CASSLIYRGRLSGNTIYF	TGTGCCAGCAGTTTAATTTATCGGGGGCGATTATCTGGAAACACCATATATTTT	TRBV28	-	-	TRBJ1-3	18
CASSTDAYNEQFF	TGCGCCAGCAGCACGGACGCGTACAATGAGCAGTTCTTC	TRBV5-1	-	few	TRBJ2-1	13
CASSFGQGPSTDTQYF	TGCGCCAGCAGCTTCGGACAGGGCCCAAGCACAGATACGCAGTATTTT	TRBV5-1	TRBD1	-	TRBJ2-3	16
CASSASASYNEQFF	TGTGCCAGCAGTGCTAGCGCCTCCTACAATGAGCAGTTCTTC	TRBV2	-	many	TRBJ2-1	14
CASTLRGTGGYEQYF	TGTGCCAGCACCCTACGAGGGACAGGGGGCTACGAGCAGTACTTC	TRBV28	TRBD1	many	TRBJ2-7	15
CASSRGTGRGNEQFF	TGTGCCAGCAGCCGGGGGACAGGGAGGGGAAATGAGCAGTTCTTC	TRBV7-2	TRBD1	many	TRBJ2-1	15
CASSQEGTNTDTQYF	TGTGCCAGCAGCCAAGAGGGGACAAACACAGATACGCAGTATTTT	TRBV7-9	-	few	TRBJ2-3	15
CASSSARTGAYAGELFF	TGTGCCAGCAGTTCCGCGCGGACAGGGGCGTACGCCGGGGAGCTGTTTTTT	TRBV28	TRBD1	-	TRBJ2-2	17
CASSGTSGTEGNEQFF	TGCGCCAGCAGCGGGACCTCCGGGACAGAAGGCAATGAGCAGTTCTTC	TRBV5-1	TRBD1	-	TRBJ2-1	16
CASSRLAGTNTGELFF	TGTGCCAGCAGTCGACTAGCGGGTACGAACACCGGGGAGCTGTTTTTT	TRBV2	TRBD2	many	TRBJ2-2	16